This T cell receptor (beta chain) is from a study of cytomegalovirus exposure and HLA in healthy donors. This clone was observed once. Primers included in the PCR were 60 Vbeta and 13 Jbeta primers. The table came from immunoSEQ multiplex PCR; TCRdb's copy has only in-frame clones and leaves some out. The sample holds roughly 74,000 clones; around 81% are singletons and the top ten take around 1.5%. After removal of 9 bases from V and 2 bases from J, the junction contained 8 bases not matched to a gene. This CDR3 comprises 15 residues. CDR1 is LNHDA, CDR2 SQIVND, per germline (reference sequence). The clonotype was recovered from a man between 40 and 49 years old in good health and CMV-seronegative. This sequence joins TRBV19 and TRBJ2-1, with 9 bases fitting TRBD2. The source material was PBMCs. DNA for the CDR3: TGTGCCAGCGACGGGGGCGGGAGGGCCTACAATGAGCAGTTCTTC. Translation gives CASDGGGRAYNEQFF.